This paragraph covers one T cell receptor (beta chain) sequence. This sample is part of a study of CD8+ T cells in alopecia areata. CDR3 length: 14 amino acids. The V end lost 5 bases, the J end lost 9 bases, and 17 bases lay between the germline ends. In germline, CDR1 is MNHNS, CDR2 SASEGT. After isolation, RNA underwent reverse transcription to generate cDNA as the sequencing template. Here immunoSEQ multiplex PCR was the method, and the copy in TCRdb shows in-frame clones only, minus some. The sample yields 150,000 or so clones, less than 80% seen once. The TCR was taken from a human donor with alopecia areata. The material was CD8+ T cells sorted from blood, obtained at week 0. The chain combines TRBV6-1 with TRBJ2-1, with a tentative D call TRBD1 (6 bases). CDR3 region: CASSWTAPPGEQFF. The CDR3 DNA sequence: TGTGCCAGCAGTTGGACAGCTCCCCCCGGTGAGCAGTTCTTC.